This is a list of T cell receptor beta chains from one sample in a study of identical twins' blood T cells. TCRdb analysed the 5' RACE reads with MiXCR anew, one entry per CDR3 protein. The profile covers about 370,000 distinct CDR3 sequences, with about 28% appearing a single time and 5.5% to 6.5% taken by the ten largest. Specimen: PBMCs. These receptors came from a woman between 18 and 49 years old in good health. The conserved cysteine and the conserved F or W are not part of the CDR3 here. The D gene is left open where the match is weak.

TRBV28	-	ASRSTGDNYGYT
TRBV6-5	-	ASTSRRGRYSPLH
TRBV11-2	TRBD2	ASSRTSRETQY
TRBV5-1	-	ASSLVSAGDYGYT
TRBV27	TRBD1	ASSLRDRDYEQY
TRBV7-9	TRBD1	ASSLWDRGGAEAF
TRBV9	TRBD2	ASSSRTSGNYYEQF
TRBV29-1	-	SLDSSNQPRH
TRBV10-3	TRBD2	AIRSGGGFDNEQF
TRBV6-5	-	ASGFTEAF
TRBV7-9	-	ASSLDGAGGYT
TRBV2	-	ASSVGGTLF
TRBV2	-	ASTQNNEQF
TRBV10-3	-	AISETGNTGELF
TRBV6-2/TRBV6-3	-	ASTPLRTGFESGYT
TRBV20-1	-	IPDRNTEAF
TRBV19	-	ASSTGDSGANVLT
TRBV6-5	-	ASSTTQGHEAF
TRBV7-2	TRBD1	ASSLQGAGDTIY
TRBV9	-	ASSVGPLQPQH
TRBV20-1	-	SARRAGAGEKLF
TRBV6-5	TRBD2	ASSYGRSTGTSGSPYEQY
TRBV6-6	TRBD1	ASSSTGGATEAF
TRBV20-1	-	SASKNGYEQY
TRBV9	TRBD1	ASSALTGGWTEAF
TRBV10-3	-	AISESILNEQF
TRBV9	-	ASSPGGASASSYNEQF
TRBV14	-	ASSQDRPGANFVYEQY
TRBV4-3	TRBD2	ASSQQGLAGVTGELF
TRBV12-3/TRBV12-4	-	ATHKVGQETQY
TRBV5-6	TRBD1	ASSLLDRRNYGYT
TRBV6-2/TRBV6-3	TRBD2	ASGLAVLKQY
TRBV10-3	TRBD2	AIRGTSGSSYEQY
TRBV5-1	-	ASRRRIEAEAF
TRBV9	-	ASSPEGLGGTDTQY
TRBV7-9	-	ASSLTSGYGYT
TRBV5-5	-	AGSKTSMNTGELF
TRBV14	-	ASSQGGEQF
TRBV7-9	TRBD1	ASSPGDRVGTEAF
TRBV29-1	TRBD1	SVEGGTGTEQETQY
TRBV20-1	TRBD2	SASKGLAYNEQF
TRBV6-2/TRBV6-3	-	ASSYPGPTFSGANVLT
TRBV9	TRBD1	ASSAIPGTGNTEAF
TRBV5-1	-	ASSFEQGNTEAF
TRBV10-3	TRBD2	AISPGVAGAFNEQF
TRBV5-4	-	ASSSRGEAF
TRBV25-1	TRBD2	ASSSLAGVDIQY
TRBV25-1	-	ASSEQVQGPQH
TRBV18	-	ASHRAENTEAF
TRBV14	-	ASSQDLWTKNT
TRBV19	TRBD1	ASTPRTGSEAF
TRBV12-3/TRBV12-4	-	ASSWVFTGELF
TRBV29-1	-	SVTTGYGYT
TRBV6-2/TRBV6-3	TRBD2	ASSRTSSYNEQF
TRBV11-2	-	ASSRIRGAGVHEQY
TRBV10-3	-	AIGERGATNGYT
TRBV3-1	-	ASSQGSGLGKLF
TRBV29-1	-	SSSWTDTEAF
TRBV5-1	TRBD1	ASSWDSSYEQY